This T cell receptor (beta chain) was identified during a study of monozygotic twins with inflammatory bowel disease. TCRdb derives one entry per CDR3 protein from the 5' RACE reads, leaving out DNA. In total, the table holds about 450,000 distinct CDR3 sequences. Germline V lookup: CDR1 SGHTA, CDR2 FQGNSA. This CDR3 has 15 amino acids. This TCR was recovered from a human donor with ulcerative colitis or Crohn's disease, or a healthy co-twin of an affected twin (not recorded which). What was sequenced was blood. V gene TRBV7-2 combines with J gene TRBJ2-1; checking the TCRdb D call of TRBD2 is not possible without DNA. The CDR3 is CASSFPLAGAIEQFF.